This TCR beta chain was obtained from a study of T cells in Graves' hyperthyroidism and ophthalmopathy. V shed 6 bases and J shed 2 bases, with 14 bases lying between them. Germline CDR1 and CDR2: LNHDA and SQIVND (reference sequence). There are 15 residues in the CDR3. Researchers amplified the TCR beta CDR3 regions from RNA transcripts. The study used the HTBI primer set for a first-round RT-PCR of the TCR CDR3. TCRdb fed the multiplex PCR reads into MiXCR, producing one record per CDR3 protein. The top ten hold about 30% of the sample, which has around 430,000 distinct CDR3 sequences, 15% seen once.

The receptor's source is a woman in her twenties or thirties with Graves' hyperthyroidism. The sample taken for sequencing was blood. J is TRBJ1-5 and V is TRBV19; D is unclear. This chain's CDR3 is CASRTVLSGNQPQHF. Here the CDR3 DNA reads TGTGCCAGTAGGACCGTCCTGAGCGGCAATCAGCCCCAGCATTTT. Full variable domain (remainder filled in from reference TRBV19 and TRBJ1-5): DGGITQSPKYLFRKEGQNVTLSCEQNLNHDAMYWYRQDPGQGLRLIYYSQIVNDFQKGDIAEGYSVSREKKESFPLTVTSAQKNPTAFYLCASRTVLSGNQPQHFGDGTRLSIL.